These T cell receptor beta chains were read from a single sample in a study of CD8+ T cells in alopecia areata. Profiling relied on immunoSEQ multiplex PCR, and the TCRdb table lists in-frame clones only, not all of them. The repertoire holds under 350,000 clones, with 55% to 70% as singletons. The sample consisted of CD4+ T cells sorted from blood, taken at week 24, from a patient treated with tofacitinib. The receptors derive from a human donor with alopecia areata. The CDR3 runs from the conserved cysteine through the conserved F or W. D genes are given only for firm matches. Clone size is stated in some rows and not others, as once, few, many or a class when expanded.

12	TRBV10-3	NA	NA	TRBJ2-7	TGTGCCATCAGTCAGGGTGACTACGAGCAGTACTTC	CAISQGDYEQYF
13	TRBV18	TRBD1	NA	TRBJ1-5	TGTGCCAGCTCACCAAGTCCGCGGGACAGAAGGCATTTT	CASSPSPRDRRHF
12	TRBV7-2	NA	NA	TRBJ2-7	TGTGCCAGCAGCCTCAACTCCTACGAGCAGTACTTC	CASSLNSYEQYF
11	TRBV7-9	NA	NA	TRBJ2-7	TGTGCCAGCAGCCTCCACTACGAGCAGTACTTC	CASSLHYEQYF
19	TRBV5-6	TRBD2	NA	TRBJ2-1	TGTGCCAGCAGCTCCGGATGGGGTAGCGGGGGGCCGAGATACAATGAGCAGTTCTTC	CASSSGWGSGGPRYNEQFF
16	TRBV7-8	TRBD2	once	TRBJ2-3	TGTGCCAGCAGCGCCCTCGGACTAGCGACCACAGATACGCAGTATTTT	CASSALGLATTDTQYF
10	TRBV20-1	TRBD1	NA	TRBJ1-1	TGCAGTGCCTCGGACAGGGAAGCTTTCTTT	CSASDREAFF
13	TRBV7-8	NA	NA	TRBJ2-5	TGTGCCAGCTGCAACTCGTACCAAGAGACCCAGTACTTC	CASCNSYQETQYF
14	TRBV28	NA	NA	TRBJ2-4	TGTGCCAGCACCCGCAGGGGGGGCCAGGGCATTCAGTACTTC	CASTRRGGQGIQYF
15	TRBV5-1	NA	NA	TRBJ1-2	TGCGCCAGCAGCTTGGCCGGGGTGACGAACTATGGCTACACCTTC	CASSLAGVTNYGYTF
10	TRBV30	NA	few	TRBJ1-1	TGTGCCTGGAGAAACACTGAAGCTTTCTTT	CAWRNTEAFF
18	TRBV12-5	NA	NA	TRBJ2-2	TGTGCTAGTGGTTTGGAACTACAGGCGACGAGTTTCACCGGGGAGCTGTTTTTT	CASGLELQATSFTGELFF
15	TRBV29-1	NA	few	TRBJ1-3	TGCAGCGCTCGGGTAGGGGGGGCAACTGGAAACACCATATATTTT	CSARVGGATGNTIYF
11	TRBV5-1	NA	NA	TRBJ2-7	TGCGCCAGCCGGGGGAGTCACGAGCAGTACTTC	CASRGSHEQYF
15	TRBV27	NA	few	TRBJ1-4	TGTGCCAGCCGAACCTTCGGGGCGGCTAATGAAAAACTGTTTTTT	CASRTFGAANEKLFF